These 3 T cell receptor beta chains came from one sample sequenced in a study of blood T cells in healthy people across ages (dated by TCRdb to about 2015). The method was 5' RACE. Sequenced on an Illumina HiSeq 2500. The second PCR ran for about 6 to 12 cycles and used a J-beta primer mix along with a sample-barcoded 5' primer. TCRdb trimmed the raw reads at Q25, called clones with MiXCR and kept productive beta chains. Rows with a matching CDR3 protein are joined into one entry that keeps the most common DNA and genes. The sample data list 1.2 million to 1.5 million distinct CDR3 sequences, and roughly 40% of these were observed just once. The top ten clones comprise roughly 7.9% of the sample. The sample consisted of blood. The receptors stem from a woman aged 18-35 years in good health.

This chain connects TRBV5-1 to TRBJ1-6; D gene unclear. Trimming cost V 1 base and J 0 bases, with 11 bases left between them. From germline, CDR1 is SGHRS and CDR2 YFSETQ. The CDR3 sequence is 17 residues long. As DNA, the CDR3 is TGCGCCAGCAGCTTGACAGTTCTTAGCTCCTATAATTCACCCCTCCACTTT. Its translation is CASSLTVLSSYNSPLHF.

This clonotype came up a few times. V is TRBV29-1 and J is TRBJ1-1; D unresolved. CDR3 length equals 13 residues. V lost 4 bases and J 4 bases, leaving 13 bases between the germline ends. CDR1 SQVTM and CDR2 ANQGSEA come from the germline V gene. As DNA, the CDR3 is TGCAGCGTTGTCCAAGGGTCGGGCACTGAAGCTTTCTTT. Translation gives CSVVQGSGTEAFF.

This clonotype has a handful of counts. V usage is TRBV20-1 and J usage is TRBJ2-7; tentatively, D is TRBD2 (6 bases). With 2 bases removed from V and 3 bases from J, the gap between germline ends came to 8 bases. This CDR3 region has 12 residues. Germline V gives CDR1 DFQATT, CDR2 SNEGSKA (reference sequence). The CDR3 DNA sequence: TGCAGTGCTAGAATGGACTACTACGAGCAGTACTTC. It is translated as CSARMDYYEQYF.